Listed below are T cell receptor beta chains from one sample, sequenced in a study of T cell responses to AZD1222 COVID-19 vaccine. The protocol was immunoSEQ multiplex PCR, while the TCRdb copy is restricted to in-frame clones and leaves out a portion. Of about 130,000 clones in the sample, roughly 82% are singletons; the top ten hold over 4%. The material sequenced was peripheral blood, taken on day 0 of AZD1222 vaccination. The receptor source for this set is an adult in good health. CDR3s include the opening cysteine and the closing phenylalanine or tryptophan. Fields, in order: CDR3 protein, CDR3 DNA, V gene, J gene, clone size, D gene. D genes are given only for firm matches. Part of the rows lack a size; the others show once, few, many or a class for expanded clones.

CDR3 protein: CASSQDRLAGVASQGDEQFF
CDR3 DNA: TGTGCCAGCAGCCAAGATCGACTAGCGGGGGTCGCCAGCCAAGGGGATGAGCAGTTCTTC
V gene: TRBV14
J gene: TRBJ2-1
clone size: -
D gene: TRBD2

CDR3 protein: CASSQDQGTEAFF
CDR3 DNA: TGTGCCAGCAGCCAAGATCAGGGGACTGAAGCTTTCTTT
V gene: TRBV3-1/TRBV3-2
J gene: TRBJ1-1
clone size: -
D gene: -

CDR3 protein: CASSPRQQFYGYTF
CDR3 DNA: TGTGCCAGCAGTCCCCGACAGCAATTCTATGGCTACACCTTC
V gene: TRBV28
J gene: TRBJ1-2
clone size: -
D gene: -

CDR3 protein: CASSWGQNYNSPLHF
CDR3 DNA: TGTGCCAGCAGTTGGGGACAGAACTATAATTCACCCCTCCACTTT
V gene: TRBV28
J gene: TRBJ1-6
clone size: -
D gene: TRBD1

CDR3 protein: CASSDLGPGYGYTF
CDR3 DNA: TGTGCCAGCAGCGACCTGGGGCCAGGATATGGCTACACCTTC
V gene: TRBV11-2
J gene: TRBJ1-2
clone size: -
D gene: -

CDR3 protein: CASSLTGGTSGNTIYF
CDR3 DNA: TGCGCCAGCAGCTTGACAGGGGGTACCTCTGGAAACACCATATATTTT
V gene: TRBV5-1
J gene: TRBJ1-3
clone size: -
D gene: TRBD1

CDR3 protein: CAINPDRGLTGELFF
CDR3 DNA: TGTGCCATCAACCCGGACAGGGGGCTGACCGGGGAGCTGTTTTTT
V gene: TRBV10-3
J gene: TRBJ2-2
clone size: -
D gene: TRBD1

CDR3 protein: CASSKVGGQGVNNSPLHF
CDR3 DNA: TGTGCCAGCAGCAAAGTAGGGGGACAGGGGGTGAATAATTCACCCCTCCACTTT
V gene: TRBV21-1
J gene: TRBJ1-6
clone size: -
D gene: -

CDR3 protein: CASSLTHGREQYF
CDR3 DNA: TGTGCCAGCAGCTTAACCCATGGTCGCGAGCAGTACTTC
V gene: TRBV7-3
J gene: TRBJ2-7
clone size: -
D gene: -

CDR3 protein: CASSKSLWGYSGNTIYF
CDR3 DNA: TGTGCCAGCAGCAAAAGTTTGTGGGGATACTCTGGAAACACCATATATTTT
V gene: TRBV21-1
J gene: TRBJ1-3
clone size: -
D gene: -

CDR3 protein: CASSPQVKDSPLHF
CDR3 DNA: TGTGCCAGCAGCCCACAGGTTAAAGATTCACCCCTCCACTTT
V gene: TRBV5-5
J gene: TRBJ1-6
clone size: -
D gene: -

CDR3 protein: CASSPWDSQLANTGELFF
CDR3 DNA: TGCGCCAGCAGCCCCTGGGACAGCCAACTTGCGAACACCGGGGAGCTGTTTTTT
V gene: TRBV5-1
J gene: TRBJ2-2
clone size: -
D gene: TRBD1

CDR3 protein: CASSLERGRVSDTQYF
CDR3 DNA: TGTGCCAGCAGCTTAGAAAGGGGGAGGGTCTCAGATACGCAGTATTTT
V gene: TRBV7-2
J gene: TRBJ2-3
clone size: -
D gene: -

CDR3 protein: CASSPPSGARRADTQYF
CDR3 DNA: TGTGCCAGCAGTCCCCCAAGTGGGGCGAGGCGGGCAGATACGCAGTATTTT
V gene: TRBV28
J gene: TRBJ2-3
clone size: -
D gene: -

CDR3 protein: CASSQGGQGRSDTQYF
CDR3 DNA: TGTGCCAGCAGCCAAGGGGGCCAGGGGAGGTCAGATACGCAGTATTTT
V gene: TRBV3-1/TRBV3-2
J gene: TRBJ2-3
clone size: -
D gene: -

CDR3 protein: CASSPKGTAFSYEQYF
CDR3 DNA: TGTGCCAGCTCACCTAAGGGGACAGCGTTTTCCTACGAGCAGTACTTC
V gene: TRBV18
J gene: TRBJ2-7
clone size: -
D gene: TRBD1

CDR3 protein: CASTLIVGGTDTQYF
CDR3 DNA: TGCGCCAGCACCCTTATTGTGGGGGGGACAGATACGCAGTATTTT
V gene: TRBV5-1
J gene: TRBJ2-3
clone size: once
D gene: TRBD2

CDR3 protein: CASSPMDRGFSETQYF
CDR3 DNA: TGCGCCAGCAGCCCAATGGACAGGGGGTTTTCGGAGACCCAGTACTTC
V gene: TRBV5-1
J gene: TRBJ2-5
clone size: -
D gene: TRBD1

CDR3 protein: CASSFLLEGGSETQYF
CDR3 DNA: TGTGCCAGCAGCTTCCTCCTTGAGGGGGGCTCGGAGACCCAGTACTTC
V gene: TRBV11-2
J gene: TRBJ2-5
clone size: -
D gene: -

CDR3 protein: CASSLESGIAEAFF
CDR3 DNA: TGCGCCAGCAGCTTGGAGTCTGGAATCGCTGAAGCTTTCTTT
V gene: TRBV5-1
J gene: TRBJ1-1
clone size: -
D gene: -

CDR3 protein: CASTSWTGRDTEAFF
CDR3 DNA: TGTGCCAGCACTTCATGGACAGGACGGGACACTGAAGCTTTCTTT
V gene: TRBV27
J gene: TRBJ1-1
clone size: -
D gene: TRBD1

CDR3 protein: CATSRDSQATNEKLFF
CDR3 DNA: TGTGCCACCAGCAGAGATTCTCAGGCAACTAATGAAAAACTGTTTTTT
V gene: TRBV15
J gene: TRBJ1-4
clone size: -
D gene: -

CDR3 protein: CSVGAGTTFYNEQFF
CDR3 DNA: TGCAGCGTGGGTGCCGGGACTACCTTCTACAATGAGCAGTTCTTC
V gene: TRBV29-1
J gene: TRBJ2-1
clone size: -
D gene: TRBD2

CDR3 protein: CASSFTGEVSQPQHF
CDR3 DNA: TGCGCCAGCAGCTTTACAGGGGAAGTTTCTCAGCCCCAGCATTTT
V gene: TRBV5-1
J gene: TRBJ1-5
clone size: -
D gene: TRBD1

CDR3 protein: CASSPQGASGNTIYF
CDR3 DNA: TGTGCCAGCAGCCCACAGGGGGCAAGTGGAAACACCATATATTTT
V gene: TRBV7-9
J gene: TRBJ1-3
clone size: few
D gene: TRBD1

CDR3 protein: CASSQLGSVGNYGYTF
CDR3 DNA: TGTGCCAGCAGCCAATTAGGGTCCGTGGGAAACTATGGCTACACCTTC
V gene: TRBV14
J gene: TRBJ1-2
clone size: -
D gene: -

CDR3 protein: CASSKGPRGNTEAFF
CDR3 DNA: TGCGCCAGCAGTAAGGGACCGAGGGGGAACACTGAAGCTTTCTTT
V gene: TRBV5-1
J gene: TRBJ1-1
clone size: few
D gene: -

CDR3 protein: CSVEASGLNREQYF
CDR3 DNA: TGCAGCGTTGAAGCGTCAGGGTTAAATCGGGAGCAGTACTTC
V gene: TRBV29-1
J gene: TRBJ2-7
clone size: -
D gene: -

CDR3 protein: CASSLGQGAVYGYTF
CDR3 DNA: TGTGCCAGCAGTTTAGGGCAGGGGGCGGTGTACGGCTACACCTTC
V gene: TRBV28
J gene: TRBJ1-2
clone size: -
D gene: TRBD1

CDR3 protein: CASSHHLTSGGAGRSYNEQFF
CDR3 DNA: TGTGCCAGCAGCCACCACCTGACTAGCGGGGGGGCCGGGCGATCCTACAATGAGCAGTTCTTC
V gene: TRBV14
J gene: TRBJ2-1
clone size: -
D gene: TRBD2

CDR3 protein: CASSRSLSAEMHEQYF
CDR3 DNA: TGTGCCAGCAGCCGATCGTTGTCAGCGGAGATGCACGAGCAGTACTTC
V gene: TRBV4-2
J gene: TRBJ2-7
clone size: -
D gene: -

CDR3 protein: CASSFSQVTTDTQYF
CDR3 DNA: TGTGCCAGCAGCTTCTCCCAGGTGACCACAGATACGCAGTATTTT
V gene: TRBV5-4
J gene: TRBJ2-3
clone size: -
D gene: -

CDR3 protein: CASSTAGGEQYF
CDR3 DNA: TGTGCCAGTAGTACCGCAGGGGGCGAGCAGTACTTC
V gene: TRBV19
J gene: TRBJ2-7
clone size: -
D gene: TRBD1

CDR3 protein: CAAPTGRGNTIYF
CDR3 DNA: TGTGCCGCACCCACCGGTCGGGGAAACACCATATATTTT
V gene: TRBV12-3/TRBV12-4
J gene: TRBJ1-3
clone size: -
D gene: -

CDR3 protein: CASSLAGANQPQHF
CDR3 DNA: TGTGCCAGCAGCTTAGCAGGGGCTAATCAGCCCCAGCATTTT
V gene: TRBV7-8
J gene: TRBJ1-5
clone size: -
D gene: -

CDR3 protein: CASSAVTTGGGGTGELFF
CDR3 DNA: TGTGCCAGCAGCGCCGTCACTACAGGGGGAGGAGGTACCGGGGAGCTGTTTTTT
V gene: TRBV9
J gene: TRBJ2-2
clone size: -
D gene: TRBD1

CDR3 protein: CASSQVQSSNTEAFF
CDR3 DNA: TGTGCCAGCAGCCAGGTACAGTCTTCAAACACTGAAGCTTTCTTT
V gene: TRBV3-1/TRBV3-2
J gene: TRBJ1-1
clone size: -
D gene: -

CDR3 protein: CASSEWGGSYEQYF
CDR3 DNA: TGTGCCAGCAGTGAATGGGGGGGAAGCTACGAGCAGTACTTC
V gene: TRBV6-1
J gene: TRBJ2-7
clone size: -
D gene: TRBD2

CDR3 protein: CASSPGTAYSNQPQHF
CDR3 DNA: TGCGCCAGCAGCCCTGGGACAGCCTATAGCAATCAGCCCCAGCATTTT
V gene: TRBV4-1
J gene: TRBJ1-5
clone size: few
D gene: TRBD1

CDR3 protein: CASSLSYNEQFF
CDR3 DNA: TGTGCCAGCAGCTTAAGCTACAATGAGCAGTTCTTC
V gene: TRBV13
J gene: TRBJ2-1
clone size: -
D gene: -